The T cell receptor beta chain under discussion was sequenced for a study of memory CD4+ T cells and cytomegalovirus serostatus. About the research overall: Healthy Belgian adult donors included under ten CMV-positive and some 24 CMV-negative people. Findings and caveats of the study: The CMV-associated TCR signature appears largely within the CD4+ memory repertoire. Of 150 to 200 reported CMV TCRbeta sequences, 65 to 85 were found in memory CD4+ repertoires.

The sort gate was single viable CD3+CD4+CD8-CD45RO+ cells for memory CD4+ T cells. After thawing, CD4+ T cells were positively selected. The CDR3 runs 15 residues. With V trimmed by 4 bases and J by 8 bases, 7 bases remained unmatched. Per germline, CDR1 SEHNR and CDR2 FQNEAQ (reference sequence). Sequencing was performed with immunoSEQ multiplex PCR; in TCRdb, only in-frame clones are kept and a portion is missing. The sample shows 75,000 to 90,000 clones, over 80% of them seen only once. This clone occurred once. Its target is unknown. The sample consisted of memory CD4+ T cells from blood. This clonotype was sampled from an adult in good health and CMV-seronegative. J is TRBJ2-3 and V is TRBV7-9, with 12 nucleotides matching TRBD2. Here the CDR3 DNA reads TGTGCCAGCAGCTCCCCGGGACTAGCGGGTCTTACGCAGTATTTT. Translating it yields CASSSPGLAGLTQYF.